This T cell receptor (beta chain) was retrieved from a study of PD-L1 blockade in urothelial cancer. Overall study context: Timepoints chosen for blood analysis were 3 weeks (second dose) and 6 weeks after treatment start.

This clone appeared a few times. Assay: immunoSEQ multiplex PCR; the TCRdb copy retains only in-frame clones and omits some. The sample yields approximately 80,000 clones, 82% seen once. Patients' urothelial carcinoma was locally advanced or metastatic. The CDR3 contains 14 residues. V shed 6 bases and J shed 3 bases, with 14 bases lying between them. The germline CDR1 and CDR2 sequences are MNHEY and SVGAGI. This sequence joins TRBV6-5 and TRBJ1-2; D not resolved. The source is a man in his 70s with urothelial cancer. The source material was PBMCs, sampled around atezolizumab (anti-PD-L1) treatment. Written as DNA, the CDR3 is TGTGCCAGCAGCGGAGGCGGCAGCCACTATGGCTACACCTTC. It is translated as CASSGGGSHYGYTF.